This TCR beta chain was profiled in a study of blood T cell repertoires in COVID-19. Background on the study: Material from acute and convalescent COVID-19 was sourced from the United States, Italy and Spain.

This clone has just a few counts. CDR3 size: 17 residues. Trimming cost V 3 bases and J 0 bases, with 12 bases left between them. CDR1 MGHRA and CDR2 YSYEKL come from the germline V gene. Method: immunoSEQ multiplex PCR; TCRdb's copy keeps in-frame clones and lacks some. Here the sample spans 150,000 to 200,000 clones, roughly 77% being singletons. Sequenced material: peripheral blood. V gene TRBV4-1 combines with J gene TRBJ1-6; weak D call: TRBD1 (6 bases). The receptor comes from a woman aged 40 to 50 with COVID-19, enrolled during active disease. The DNA for the CDR3 is TGCGCCAGCAGCCATACAGGGATCTACTCCTATAATTCACCCCTCCACTTT. Translating gives CASSHTGIYSYNSPLHF.